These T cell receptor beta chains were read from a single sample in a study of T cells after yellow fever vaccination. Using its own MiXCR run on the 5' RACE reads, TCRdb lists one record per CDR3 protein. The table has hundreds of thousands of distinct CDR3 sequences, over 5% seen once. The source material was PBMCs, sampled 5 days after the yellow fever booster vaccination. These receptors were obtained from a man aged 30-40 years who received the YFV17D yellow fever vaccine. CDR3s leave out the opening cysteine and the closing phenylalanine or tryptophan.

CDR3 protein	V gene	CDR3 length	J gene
ASSYARVEYYEQY	TRBV6-5	13	TRBJ2-7
ASSLGPGHRNNEQF	TRBV7-8	14	TRBJ2-1
ASSPPDLQPYEQY	TRBV18	13	TRBJ2-7
ASSLGQYYEQY	TRBV12-3/TRBV12-4	11	TRBJ2-7
ASSVGQGAYEQY	TRBV9	12	TRBJ2-7
ASSAGTGGRDEQF	TRBV12-3/TRBV12-4	13	TRBJ2-1
ASSLSPAGLNLGEQY	TRBV7-2	15	TRBJ2-7
ASSGGLSTDTQY	TRBV4-2	12	TRBJ2-3
ASSPRTSGRTEQF	TRBV5-6	13	TRBJ2-1
ATSEAGNQPQH	TRBV24-1	11	TRBJ1-5
ASSPWTGTPKGPQH	TRBV28	14	TRBJ1-5
ASSSGPRRAIGYT	TRBV28	13	TRBJ1-2
AISGGMAEAF	TRBV10-3	10	TRBJ1-1
SAGGVANTEAF	TRBV20-1	11	TRBJ1-1
ASSQRLAGVVTGELF	TRBV4-3	15	TRBJ2-2
ASSSRETGRSPLH	TRBV12-3/TRBV12-4	13	TRBJ1-6
ASTGSGEKLF	TRBV5-1	10	TRBJ1-4
SVGQRGGEQY	TRBV29-1	10	TRBJ2-7
ASSANRDLQF	TRBV2	10	TRBJ2-1
ASSRPEGGIDTGELF	TRBV3-1	15	TRBJ2-2
ASSQVGTGRIWTGELF	TRBV14	16	TRBJ2-2
ASRGLAGSDADTQY	TRBV27	14	TRBJ2-3
ASSQEGRSPHEQY	TRBV4-3	13	TRBJ2-7
ASRDYSYNEQF	TRBV14	11	TRBJ2-1
ASSNRASGLSTDTQY	TRBV5-1	15	TRBJ2-3
SGLALNTEAF	TRBV29-1	10	TRBJ1-1
AWSTGLAAVTDTQY	TRBV30	14	TRBJ2-3
ASSPTSGRIYEQY	TRBV7-2	13	TRBJ2-7
ASSLGSLLWGNNEQF	TRBV5-6	15	TRBJ2-1
SARETASDTQY	TRBV20-1	11	TRBJ2-3
ASSLVQGEQF	TRBV7-8	10	TRBJ2-1
ATSDSLFWGVGEQF	TRBV24-1	14	TRBJ2-1
ASSWGDAPYEQY	TRBV5-1	12	TRBJ2-7
ASSLGMAEQY	TRBV28	10	TRBJ2-7
ASSRGGRLNYGYT	TRBV12-3/TRBV12-4	13	TRBJ1-2
ASTHRDRGPRPYNEQF	TRBV23-1	16	TRBJ2-1
ASQGGDNEQF	TRBV7-9	10	TRBJ2-1
ALARTSGQETQY	TRBV30	12	TRBJ2-5
ASSSEPTGELF	TRBV3-1	11	TRBJ2-2
ASSSSRDPQETQY	TRBV6-2/TRBV6-3	13	TRBJ2-5
ASGDQGHEQY	TRBV5-1	10	TRBJ2-7